This T cell receptor beta chain is from a study of T-cell reconstitution after alpha-beta-depleted transplantation in children. There are a few counts of this clonotype. Trimming took 0 bases from V and 5 from J, leaving 13 bases between them. Looked up from germline, CDR1 is DFQATT and CDR2 is SNEGSKA (reference sequence). The CDR3 is 14 amino acids. A library of TCRbeta sequences, prepared with unique molecular identifiers, was generated. TCRdb re-called the PCR reads with MiXCR, one entry per CDR3 protein. The sample has about 610,000 distinct CDR3 sequences, 10% to 13% seen once; the top ten hold less than 5%.

Specimen: PBMCs from the stem cell graft donor, collected from the stem cell graft. The source of this sequence is a human donor who donated a stem cell graft to a child with acute myeloid leukemia. The chain has TRBV20-1 and TRBJ1-1; D is perhaps TRBD1 (6 bases). The CDR3: CSARDGGGGTEAFF. CDR3 bases: TGCAGTGCTAGAGATGGAGGGGGTGGGACTGAAGCTTTCTTT.